This TCR beta chain originates from a study of cytotoxic CD8 clonotypes in ibrutinib-treated CLL. On the study more broadly: About 25 partial and 2 complete responses; at median 68 months, approximately 14 remitted, roughly 12 progressed.

A remark on this clone: Its antigen is not known.

Clones were sequenced by immunoSEQ multiplex PCR, and TCRdb holds only the in-frame ones, with some missing. This table holds tens of thousands of clones, around 52% found once. Findings of the study overall: Baseline-level clonality went beyond age-matched healthy donors and moved in step with circulating CD8+ T-cell counts. Once treatment began, public clonotypes, which were uncommon, contracted or stayed stable.

This CDR3 is built from 17 residues. Trimming took 7 bases from V and 7 from J, leaving 26 bases between them. CDR1 is SEHNR, CDR2 FQNEAQ, per germline (reference sequence). The sample in question was PBMCs, obtained after 12 months of ibrutinib treatment. This receptor was identified in a human donor with chronic lymphocytic leukemia. The V and J genes are TRBV7-9 and TRBJ2-1; perhaps TRBD1 as D (6 bases). As DNA, the CDR3 is TGTGCCAGCAACAGTAACAGGGACGGGGCTGCTAGGAATGAGCAGTTCTTC. Protein sequence: CASNSNRDGAARNEQFF.